The T cell receptor (beta chain) described here comes from a study of regulatory and conventional T cells in RAG deficiency. Conventional CD4+ T cells were sorted from blood as CD25-low CD127-high cells. Here immunoSEQ multiplex PCR was the method, and the copy in TCRdb shows in-frame clones only, minus some. The sample holds fewer than 30,000 clones, about 95% seen once. This clone was observed a single time. With 5 bases clipped from V and 2 bases from J, the junction kept 10 bases outside the gene matches. The CDR3 length is 18 residues. Germline V gene data show CDR1 as SGHVS and CDR2 as FNYEAQ. The same specimen was also included in a second study, on regulatory T cells. That study adds: Amplification used 52 TRBV primers and 13 TRBJ primers.

The clonotype comes from a human donor in good health. The J gene is TRBJ2-5, the V gene TRBV7-6, with 14 bases fitting TRBD2. The sequencing sample was made of CD25- CD4+ T cells sorted from blood. CDR3 residues: CASSAFWTSGGPQETQYF. The CDR3 region has the DNA TGTGCCAGCAGCGCCTTTTGGACTAGCGGGGGGCCACAAGAGACCCAGTACTTC.